Following are 18 T cell receptor beta chains from one sample sequenced in a study of shared clonotypes between healthy human individuals. Sequenced by immunoSEQ multiplex PCR; TCRdb stores in-frame clones only, minus some. The data hold almost 700,000 clones, with approximately 90% observed a single time. It was CD45RO-negative cells, positively selected for CCR7, that made up naive CD8 cells, with terminally differentiated effector memory CD45RA+ cells excluded. The sequenced sample consisted of naive CD8+ T cells sorted from blood. These receptors came from a man between 25 and 39 years old in good health.

This chain uses TRBV4-3 with TRBJ2-7, with no clear D. From germline, CDR1 is LGHNA and CDR2 YSLEER. The CDR3 extends over 13 amino acids. V shed 3 bases and J shed 0 bases, with 6 bases lying between them. CDR3 DNA sequence: TGCGCCAGCAGCCACGGCACCTCCTACGAGCAGTACTTC. Its protein product is CASSHGTSYEQYF.

The chain joins TRBV6-4 to TRBJ2-1; TRBD2 aligns across 11 bases. The CDR3 covers 15 residues. Germline V lookup: CDR1 MRHNA, CDR2 SNTAGT. Losses at the gene ends were 6 bases for V and 9 bases for J; bases not matched to a gene: 10. The CDR3 here is CASSNLAGGLAEQFF. The CDR3 region has the DNA TGTGCCAGCAGCAACCTAGCGGGAGGCTTAGCTGAGCAGTTCTTC.

The chain uses TRBV5-6 and TRBJ1-3; 7 bases are shared with TRBD1. The V gene end was trimmed by 0 bases and the J gene end by 0 bases; junction bases not matched to a gene: 0. Germline V gene data show CDR1 as SGHDT and CDR2 as YYEEEE. The CDR3 is 15 amino acids. In DNA, the CDR3 is TGTGCCAGCAGCTTGGGGGACAGCTCTGGAAACACCATATATTTT. This codes for CASSLGDSSGNTIYF.

The chain combines TRBV28 with TRBJ1-5; 8 bases map to TRBD1. This CDR3 is built from 16 residues. The V segment lost 5 bases and the J segment 1 base; nucleotides outside the gene matches: 7. CDR1 MDHEN and CDR2 SYDVKM come from the germline V gene. The CDR3 sequence: CASSTRQGISNQPQHF. The CDR3 nucleotides are TGTGCCAGCAGTACCCGACAGGGGATAAGCAATCAGCCCCAGCATTTT. The entire variable domain, with the rest obtained from reference TRBV28 and TRBJ1-5, is as follows: DVKVTQSSRYLVKRTGEKVFLECVQDMDHENMFWYRQDPGLGLRLIYFSYDVKMKEKGDIPEGYSVSREKKERFSLILESASTNQTSMYLCASSTRQGISNQPQHFGDGTRLSIL.

CDR3 DNA: TGTGCCAGCAGCCGACAGGGCCGTTCATACGAGCAGTACTTC. It specifies CASSRQGRSYEQYF. The V call is TRBV14, the J call TRBJ2-7, with 7 bases fitting TRBD1. This CDR3 is built from 14 residues. Losses at the gene ends were 4 bases for V and 4 bases for J; bases not matched to a gene: 7. Germline V gives CDR1 SGHDN, CDR2 FVKESK.

The chain recombines TRBV5-1 with TRBJ1-2, with a possible D match to TRBD1 (5 bases). The CDR3 loop spans 16 amino acids. V shed 2 bases and J shed 0 bases, with 14 bases lying between them. The germline V gene has CDR1 SGHRS and CDR2 YFSETQ. As DNA, the CDR3 is TGCGCCAGCAGCTTAATGGAGAGGGGCGCTAACTATGGCTACACCTTC. As protein: CASSLMERGANYGYTF.

The chain couples TRBV19 to TRBJ1-5; D remains ambiguous. Germline values: CDR1 LNHDA, CDR2 SQIVND (reference sequence). This CDR3 is 15 amino acids long. V lost 3 bases and J lost 3, with 12 bases in between. The CDR3 sequence is CASSMFAAVNQPQHF. The DNA of the CDR3 is TGTGCCAGTAGTATGTTCGCGGCAGTCAATCAGCCCCAGCATTTT.

The genes are TRBV10-2 and TRBJ1-3; TRBD1 might be the D (6 bases). CDR1 is WSHSY, CDR2 SAAADI, per germline. Trimming stripped 10 bases from V and 4 bases from J, with 8 bases between. This CDR3 contains 11 residues. CDR3 sequence: CAITGGNTIYF. In nucleotides, the CDR3 is TGCGCCATCACAGGGGGAAACACCATATATTTT.

The chain has TRBV7-9 and TRBJ2-2, with TRBD1 matching 12 bases. The CDR3 runs 16 residues. CDR1 SEHNR and CDR2 FQNEAQ come from the germline V gene (reference sequence). Losses at the gene ends were 5 bases for V and 5 bases for J; bases not matched to a gene: 6. CDR3 amino acids: CASSTPGQGATGELFF. CDR3 nucleotide sequence: TGTGCCAGCAGCACCCCGGGACAGGGGGCGACCGGGGAGCTGTTTTTT.

This CDR3 is CASSSPLAGAFNEQFF. CDR3 nucleotide sequence: TGTGCCAGCAGTTCCCCCCTTGCGGGAGCGTTTAATGAGCAGTTCTTC. This chain uses TRBV27 with TRBJ2-1; the match to TRBD2 covers 7 bases. The CDR3 length is 16 residues. Germline V gene sequence: CDR1 MNHEY, CDR2 SMNVEV (reference sequence). V gave up 4 bases and J gave up 7 bases; unmatched junction bases: 13.

This clone was counted once. The rearrangement joins TRBV29-1 to TRBJ2-1; 9 nucleotides align to TRBD1. The CDR3 loop spans 14 amino acids. The V gene's germline CDR1 is SQVTM and CDR2 ANQGSEA. The J segment lost 4 bases and the V segment lost 5 bases, leaving 6 bases of the junction unmatched. CDR3 amino acids: CSVTWTGEYNEQFF. The CDR3 bases are TGCAGCGTTACCTGGACAGGGGAATACAATGAGCAGTTCTTC.

The sample holds one count of this clone. This chain joins TRBV5-1 and TRBJ2-1, with 7 nucleotides matching TRBD2. This CDR3 has 14 amino acids. CDR1 is SGHRS and CDR2 is YFSETQ in the germline V gene. V shed 4 bases and J 4 bases; nucleotides not matched to a gene: 5. The CDR3 region is CASSGGSGYNEQFF. For the CDR3, the DNA is TGCGCCAGCAGCGGCGGGAGTGGTTACAATGAGCAGTTCTTC.

This chain links TRBV29-1 with TRBJ2-6; perhaps D is TRBD1 or TRBD2 (5 bases each). In germline, CDR1 is SQVTM, CDR2 ANQGSEA. This CDR3 has 16 amino acids. V was clipped by 6 bases and J by 0 bases, with 15 bases between them. The CDR3 nucleotides are TGCAGCGTGGCCGGGGACGCCATCTCTGGGGCCAACGTCCTGACTTTC. Its translation is CSVAGDAISGANVLTF.

The V and J genes are TRBV7-9 and TRBJ2-7, with D tentatively TRBD1 or TRBD2 (6 bases each). The germline V gene encodes CDR1 SEHNR and CDR2 FQNEAQ (reference sequence). CDR3 length: 13 amino acids. V lost 5 bases and J 7 bases, leaving 15 bases between the germline ends. In DNA, the CDR3 is TGTGCCAGCAGCGCAAGAGGGGGGAATGAGCAGTACTTC. Its protein is CASSARGGNEQYF.

The chain links TRBV29-1 to TRBJ2-7, with unresolved D. Trimming took 4 bases from V and 0 from J, leaving 10 bases between them. The CDR3 is 13 amino acids. Germline lookup yields CDR1 SQVTM and CDR2 ANQGSEA. Written as DNA, the CDR3 is TGCAGCGTTGGCGGTAGTAGCTCCTACGAGCAGTACTTC. Its translation: CSVGGSSSYEQYF.

This rearrangement joins TRBV7-9 to TRBJ2-4; 10 positions agree with TRBD2. CDR3 size: 16 residues. V shed 5 bases and J 2 bases; nucleotides not matched to a gene: 6. Germline values: CDR1 SEHNR, CDR2 FQNEAQ (reference sequence). CDR3 nucleotides: TGTGCCAGCAGCCGTACTAGCGGGAAGACCAAAAACATTCAGTACTTC. Its translation is CASSRTSGKTKNIQYF. The full variable domain, in which reference TRBV7-9 and TRBJ2-4 provide the parts outside the CDR3, is DTGVSQNPRHKITKRGQNVTFRCDPISEHNRLYWYRQTLGQGPEFLTYFQNEAQLEKSRLLSDRFSAERPKGSFSTLEIQRTEQGDSAMYLCASSRTSGKTKNIQYFGAGTRLSVL.

The CDR3 loop is CASSSGLAGGTDTQYF. CDR3 coding DNA: TGCGCCAGCAGTTCGGGACTAGCGGGAGGGACAGATACGCAGTATTTT. The genes are TRBV10-2 and TRBJ2-3; 16 bases fit TRBD2. The V gene end was trimmed by 5 bases and the J gene end by 3 bases; junction bases not matched to a gene: 2. Germline CDR1 reads WSHSY; CDR2 reads SAAADI. The CDR3 is 16 residues long.

There are a few counts of this clone. The chain uses TRBV28 and TRBJ1-5; no reliable D call. This CDR3 region has 15 residues. In germline, CDR1 is MDHEN, CDR2 SYDVKM. The V and J ends lost 3 bases and 0 bases respectively, with 9 bases between them. CDR3 coding DNA: TGTGCCAGCAGTTTTCCAGGACTTAGCAATCAGCCCCAGCATTTT. Its translation: CASSFPGLSNQPQHF.